This entry lists 32 T cell receptor beta chains sequenced from one sample in a study of control samples from healthy donors and cancer patients. Sequenced by immunoSEQ multiplex PCR; TCRdb stores in-frame clones only, minus some. The sample lists about 130,000 clones; around 90% were seen once. Input material: blood. These receptors were taken from a man aged 35 to 55 in good health.

The J gene is TRBJ2-2, the V gene TRBV5-6, with no clear D. The CDR3 sequence is 13 residues long. The germline V and J ends were trimmed by 2 bases and 1 base, with 3 bases remaining between them. The V gene's germline CDR1 is SGHDT and CDR2 YYEEEE. The CDR3 here is CASSLRNTGELFF. CDR3 DNA: TGTGCCAGCAGCTTACGGAACACCGGGGAGCTGTTTTTT. The full variable domain, with the rest looked up from reference TRBV5-6 and TRBJ2-2, is DAGVTQSPTHLIKTRGQQVTLRCSPKSGHDTVSWYQQALGQGPQFIFQYYEEEERQRGNFPDRFSGHQFPNYSSELNVNALLLGDSALYLCASSLRNTGELFFGEGSRLTVL.

The chain joins TRBV6-1 to TRBJ2-1, with D perhaps TRBD1 (5 bases). Looked up from germline, CDR1 is MNHNS and CDR2 is SASEGT. Trimming cost V 4 bases and J 2 bases, with 15 bases left between them. The CDR3 length is 16 residues. The DNA for the CDR3 is TGTGCCAGCAGTGGGCACAGGAAAACAACCTACAATGAGCAGTTCTTC. Translating gives CASSGHRKTTYNEQFF.

The chain employs TRBV4-1 and TRBJ2-7; the D is unclear. Trimming took off 0 bases at V and 4 bases at J, with 16 bases between the two ends. This CDR3 region has 16 residues. From germline, CDR1 is MGHRA and CDR2 YSYEKL. The CDR3 region is CASSQEFRPTGYEQYF. In DNA form, the CDR3 reads TGCGCCAGCAGCCAAGAGTTTCGGCCTACCGGGTACGAGCAGTACTTC.

V gene TRBV7-2 combines with J gene TRBJ2-1, with 10 bases that match TRBD2. Germline-derived CDR1 and CDR2 are SGHTA and FQGNSA. With V trimmed by 8 bases and J by 6 bases, 4 bases remained unmatched. CDR3 size: 13 residues. CDR3 sequence (DNA): TGTGCCAGCGGTAGCGGGGGGCTCAATGAGCAGTTCTTC. This encodes CASGSGGLNEQFF.

This chain joins TRBV7-2 and TRBJ2-1; D is unclear. The CDR3 has 13 residues. The germline gives CDR1 SGHTA, CDR2 FQGNSA. The germline V and J ends were trimmed by 3 bases and 5 bases, with 8 bases remaining between them. The CDR3 DNA is TGTGCCAGCAGCTTGCATTGGGACAATGAGCAGTTCTTC. Protein sequence: CASSLHWDNEQFF.

This rearrangement joins TRBV10-1 to TRBJ2-1, with TRBD2 identical over 11 bases. This CDR3 is built from 15 residues. Losses at the gene ends were 7 bases for V and 7 bases for J; bases not matched to a gene: 9. Germline CDR1 reads WNHNN; CDR2 reads SYGVQD (reference sequence). The CDR3 sequence is CASKAGTSGGNEQFF. The CDR3 region has the DNA TGCGCCAGCAAAGCCGGGACTAGCGGTGGGAATGAGCAGTTCTTC.

V gene TRBV29-1 combines with J gene TRBJ2-3, with unresolved D. Trimming removed 8 bases from V and 1 base from J, with 10 bases in between. The CDR3 contains 12 residues. Per the germline V gene, CDR1 is SQVTM and CDR2 is ANQGSEA. The CDR3 DNA reads as TGCAGCCACGGATGGGGCACAGATACGCAGTATTTT. Translated: CSHGWGTDTQYF.

CDR3 sequence reads: CASSPIQGRGETQYF. The CDR3 nucleotides read TGTGCCAGCAGTCCTATCCAGGGGCGGGGGGAGACCCAGTACTTC. The gene calls are TRBV27 and TRBJ2-5; tentatively, D is TRBD2 (7 bases). The germline V and J ends were trimmed by 5 bases and 5 bases, with 18 bases remaining between them. CDR3 size: 15 residues. The germline V gene encodes CDR1 MNHEY and CDR2 SMNVEV (reference sequence).

V gene TRBV28 combines with J gene TRBJ2-7; possibly TRBD1 for D (6 bases). The V and J ends lost 7 bases and 4 bases respectively, with 17 bases between them. The CDR3 runs to 14 residues. Germline V lookup: CDR1 MDHEN, CDR2 SYDVKM. Here the CDR3 DNA reads TGTGCCAGCACCTCTGCAGGGGCGGGTTACGAGCAGTACTTC. Amino acids: CASTSAGAGYEQYF.

The V gene is TRBV7-9, the J gene TRBJ2-5, with 13 nucleotides matching TRBD2. V was pared by 3 bases and J by 5 bases, with 3 bases of the junction left unmatched. CDR1 and CDR2 from the germline V gene are SEHNR and FQNEAQ (reference sequence). This CDR3 region has 15 residues. The CDR3 DNA reads as TGTGCCAGCAGCTTGACTAGCGGGGGGCATGAGACCCAGTACTTC. Protein sequence: CASSLTSGGHETQYF.

The V and J genes are TRBV14 and TRBJ1-6; D gene unclear. This CDR3 comprises 11 residues. Germline V gives CDR1 SGHDN, CDR2 FVKESK. V was cut by 1 base and J by 11 bases, with 3 bases left in between. As DNA, the CDR3 is TGTGCCAGCAGCCAAGGGGCACCCCTCCACTTT. Its protein is CASSQGAPLHF.

V usage is TRBV15 and J usage is TRBJ1-1; 8 bases map to TRBD1. The CDR3 is 13 amino acids. Per germline, CDR1 LNHNV and CDR2 YYDKDF (reference sequence). Germline trimming cut 3 bases from V and 6 bases from J; bases unmatched to any gene: 3. CDR3 region: CATSRDRDAEAFF. CDR3 nucleotide sequence: TGTGCCACCAGCAGGGACAGGGACGCTGAAGCTTTCTTT.

The chain joins TRBV7-9 to TRBJ1-2, with TRBD1 matching 8 bases. With 5 bases clipped from V and 3 bases from J, the junction kept 8 bases outside the gene matches. Looked up from germline, CDR1 is SEHNR and CDR2 is FQNEAQ (reference sequence). The CDR3 has 15 amino acids. For the CDR3, the DNA is TGTGCCAGCAGCATAAGACAGGGGACCGACTATGGCTACACCTTC. It codes for CASSIRQGTDYGYTF.

The rearrangement links TRBV9 to TRBJ1-3; D call uncertain. This CDR3 has 14 residues. Trimming took 3 bases from V and 1 from J, leaving 8 bases between them. Germline V gives CDR1 SGDLS, CDR2 YYNGEE. The CDR3 sequence is CASSDRRSGNTIYF. The CDR3 DNA reads TGTGCCAGCAGCGATAGACGGTCTGGAAACACCATATATTTT.

The chain is built from TRBV9 and TRBJ2-1; D might be TRBD1 or TRBD2, each matching 5 bases. There are 19 residues in the CDR3. Germline loops: CDR1 SGDLS, CDR2 YYNGEE. V dropped 0 bases and J dropped 5 bases, with 24 bases sitting between them. For the CDR3, the DNA is TGTGCCAGCAGCGTAGCCACCAAACGTCCGGGGCGTCTTAACAATGAGCAGTTCTTC. Translation: CASSVATKRPGRLNNEQFF.

The V gene is TRBV28, the J gene TRBJ2-7; D remains unclear. V was pared by 4 bases and J by 7 bases, with 17 bases between. The CDR3 spans 14 residues. Germline CDR1 and CDR2: MDHEN and SYDVKM. CDR3 DNA: TGTGCCAGCAGTTCAAACAGCCCTGGGTGGGAGCAGTACTTC. Translation gives CASSSNSPGWEQYF. Filled out from reference TRBV28 and TRBJ2-7, the complete variable domain reads DVKVTQSSRYLVKRTGEKVFLECVQDMDHENMFWYRQDPGLGLRLIYFSYDVKMKEKGDIPEGYSVSREKKERFSLILESASTNQTSMYLCASSSNSPGWEQYFGPGTRLTVT.

The chain links TRBV2 to TRBJ2-1; 8 bases map to TRBD2. Trimming at V came to 7 bases and at J to 8 bases, leaving 7 bases not matched to a gene. Germline V gene lookup returns CDR1 SNHLY and CDR2 FYNNEI. The CDR3 is 13 amino acids. DNA of the CDR3: TGTGCCAGCAATAGCGGGGATTCGTATGAGCAGTTCTTC. It translates to CASNSGDSYEQFF.

The sample holds a few counts of this clone. CDR3 sequence: CASSLEGNTEAFF. CDR3 DNA sequence: TGTGCCAGCAGCTTGGAAGGAAACACTGAAGCTTTCTTT. The chain carries TRBV5-4 and TRBJ1-1; D unresolved. In germline, CDR1 is SGHNT, CDR2 YYREEE (reference sequence). V shed 0 bases and J shed 2 bases, with 5 bases lying between them. This CDR3 comprises 13 residues. Full variable domain (missing parts from reference TRBV5-4 and TRBJ1-1): ETGVTQSPTHLIKTRGQQVTLRCSSQSGHNTVSWYQQALGQGPQFIFQYYREEENGRGNFPPRFSGLQFPNYSSELNVNALELDDSALYLCASSLEGNTEAFFGQGTRLTVV.

CDR3: CASSNQAYGYTF. The DNA for the CDR3 is TGTGCCAGTAGTAATCAGGCCTATGGCTACACCTTC. The chain couples TRBV19 to TRBJ1-2, with D hard to call. The germline V and J ends were trimmed by 4 bases and 4 bases, with 7 bases remaining between them. CDR1 and CDR2 from the germline V gene are LNHDA and SQIVND (reference sequence). The CDR3 has 12 residues. The whole variable domain, remainder taken from reference TRBV19 and TRBJ1-2, is DGGITQSPKYLFRKEGQNVTLSCEQNLNHDAMYWYRQDPGQGLRLIYYSQIVNDFQKGDIAEGYSVSREKKESFPLTVTSAQKNPTAFYLCASSNQAYGYTFGSGTRLTVV.

DNA of the CDR3: TGTGCCAGCAGCTTACGTCGGGGGGCTAGCGGGGTGGATACGCAGTATTTT. Protein: CASSLRRGASGVDTQYF. This chain connects TRBV7-6 to TRBJ2-3, with 9 bases fitting TRBD2. The length of the CDR3 is 17 residues. Per germline, CDR1 SGHVS and CDR2 FNYEAQ. V gave up 2 bases and J gave up 6 bases; unmatched junction bases: 12.

The rearrangement joins TRBV5-1 to TRBJ2-7; 9 nucleotides align to TRBD2. Germline V gene sequence: CDR1 SGHRS, CDR2 YFSETQ. The J segment lost 3 bases and the V segment lost 3 bases, leaving 4 bases of the junction unmatched. The CDR3 has 14 residues. The CDR3, as DNA: TGCGCCAGCAGCTCGCCAGCGGGGGGCTACGAGCAGTACTTC. This sequence encodes CASSSPAGGYEQYF. Supplemented by reference TRBV5-1 and TRBJ2-7, the full variable domain reads KAGVTQTPRYLIKTRGQQVTLSCSPISGHRSVSWYQQTPGQGLQFLFEYFSETQRNKGNFPGRFSGRQFSNSRSEMNVSTLELGDSALYLCASSSPAGGYEQYFGPGTRLTVT.

V usage is TRBV6-5 and J usage is TRBJ2-1; 10 bases map to TRBD2. The CDR3 is 14 residues long. Trimming took 5 bases from V and 4 from J; bases not matched to a gene: 2. Germline lookup yields CDR1 MNHEY and CDR2 SVGAGI. CDR3 protein: CASSTLAGYNEQFF. Written as DNA, the CDR3 is TGTGCCAGCAGTACACTAGCGGGGTACAATGAGCAGTTCTTC.

This chain connects TRBV5-6 to TRBJ2-5; D is possibly TRBD1 (6 bases). V was trimmed by 0 bases and J by 5 bases, leaving 11 bases between them. The CDR3 has 14 residues. Germline CDR1 SGHDT, CDR2 YYEEEE. CDR3 loop: CASSLAHRDETQYF. The DNA of the CDR3 is TGTGCCAGCAGCTTGGCCCACAGGGATGAGACCCAGTACTTC.

This clone appeared a single time. This chain connects TRBV25-1 to TRBJ1-3, with 7 positions matching TRBD1. Germline V lookup: CDR1 MGHDK, CDR2 SYGVNS. The junction had 12 bases not matched to a gene; V was cut back by 4 bases and J by 0 bases. CDR3 size: 18 residues. CDR3 in DNA: TGTGCCAGCAGTGGGAGAAGGACCTGGGACAGCTCTGGAAACACCATATATTTT. Protein sequence: CASSGRRTWDSSGNTIYF.

This clone came up a few times. The rearrangement links TRBV10-1 to TRBJ2-2, with D possibly TRBD2 on 5 matching bases. V shed 2 bases and J shed 9 bases, with 10 bases lying between them. The CDR3 loop spans 13 amino acids. CDR1 and CDR2 from the germline V gene are WNHNN and SYGVQD (reference sequence). CDR3 in amino acids: CASSEGEFRELFF. The CDR3 nucleotides read TGCGCCAGCAGTGAGGGGGAGTTCCGGGAGCTGTTTTTT.

J is TRBJ1-1 and V is TRBV6-6; 7 bases fit TRBD1. The trim removed 5 bases at V and 4 bases at J, leaving 7 bases unmatched. CDR3 length equals 14 residues. The germline CDR1 and CDR2 sequences are MNHNY and SVGAGI (reference sequence). CDR3 nucleotide sequence: TGTGCCAGCAGTACACAGGGGATGGCCACTGAAGCTTTCTTT. It yields the protein CASSTQGMATEAFF.

The V and J genes are TRBV10-2 and TRBJ2-1; 8 nucleotides line up with TRBD2. This CDR3 has 16 amino acids. V lost 7 bases, J lost 4 bases, and 12 bases stayed unmatched. Germline lookup yields CDR1 WSHSY and CDR2 SAAADI. CDR3 DNA: TGCGCCAGCATTGGACCGGGGGGGCGTTCGTACAATGAGCAGTTCTTC. Translated: CASIGPGGRSYNEQFF.

In its sample, this clone was seen once. The gene calls are TRBV28 and TRBJ1-3, with D hard to call. Germline V CDR1 and CDR2: MDHEN, SYDVKM. This CDR3 contains 13 residues. The ends were cut back, 3 bases at V and 5 bases at J, with 8 bases in the middle. CDR3 DNA: TGTGCCAGCAGTTTCGACGGTCGAAACACCATATATTTT. Protein: CASSFDGRNTIYF.

This clone has only one observation. The chain links TRBV29-1 to TRBJ1-1; tentatively, D is TRBD1 (6 bases). CDR1 and CDR2 from the germline V gene are SQVTM and ANQGSEA. The CDR3 is 14 amino acids. V was pared by 4 bases and J by 3 bases, with 15 bases between. The DNA of the CDR3 is TGCAGCGTTGCCCCCTCAGGGGTCGACACTGAAGCTTTCTTT. It specifies CSVAPSGVDTEAFF.

The V call is TRBV5-4, the J call TRBJ1-2; 7 bases are shared with TRBD1. The CDR3 contains 14 residues. The ends lost 4 bases at V and 5 bases at J; junction bases unmatched: 8. Germline V gene sequence: CDR1 SGHNT, CDR2 YYREEE (reference sequence). CDR3 bases: TGTGCCAGCAGCCTAACAGGGGCCCGGTATGGCTACACCTTC. It encodes CASSLTGARYGYTF.

The V and J genes are TRBV4-1 and TRBJ1-1; D gene unclear. CDR1 and CDR2 from the germline V gene are MGHRA and YSYEKL. This CDR3 has 15 residues. V lost 7 bases, J lost 5 bases, and 20 bases lay in between. CDR3 amino acids: CASKENDALGTEAFF. The CDR3 DNA is TGCGCCAGCAAAGAAAACGACGCCCTGGGGACTGAAGCTTTCTTT.

This chain joins TRBV4-1 and TRBJ2-3; 15 bases are a match to TRBD2. This CDR3 spans 16 amino acids. CDR1 is MGHRA, CDR2 YSYEKL, per germline. J lost 4 bases, V lost 5 bases, and 4 bases had no gene match. The CDR3 sequence is CASSSGLAGGPDTQYF. DNA for the CDR3: TGCGCCAGCAGCTCGGGACTAGCGGGGGGCCCAGATACGCAGTATTTT.